This TCR beta chain was identified in a study of T cell changes during pregnancy in multiple sclerosis. Repertoires were generated with immunoSEQ multiplex PCR, while TCRdb's copy carries only in-frame clones and drops some. Altogether approximately 100,000 clones are present, 92% being singletons, with the ten largest covering about 0.9%. Germline lookup yields CDR1 PRHDT and CDR2 FYEKMQ (reference sequence). The ends lost 4 bases at V and 1 base at J; junction bases unmatched: 9. The CDR3 spans 18 residues. The rearrangement joins TRBV13 to TRBJ2-7; 14 bases map to TRBD2. The origin of this receptor is a female donor with multiple sclerosis, enrolled in a pregnancy study. The material was peripheral blood, obtained after pregnancy. The CDR3 region has the DNA TGTGCCAGCAGCTCGGGACTAGCGGGAGTCTCGGCTTCCTACGAGCAGTACTTC. This gives the protein CASSSGLAGVSASYEQYF.